The 12 T cell receptor beta chains below all came from one sample that was sequenced in a study of blood T cell repertoires in COVID-19. Profiled with immunoSEQ multiplex PCR; TCRdb holds only in-frame clones, not every one. The data show some 110,000 clones, roughly 86% seen once. The sample was peripheral blood. The receptors were sampled from a middle-aged man with acute or convalescent COVID-19.

V usage is TRBV7-2 and J usage is TRBJ2-2; possible D gene TRBD1, 5 bases. Germline V gene lookup returns CDR1 SGHTA and CDR2 FQGNSA. The length of the CDR3 is 17 residues. The V gene lost 3 bases and the J gene lost 5 bases, with 19 bases spanning the gap. CDR3 sequence reads: CASSLLGQGGVTGELFF. The CDR3, as DNA: TGTGCCAGCAGCTTGTTGGGCCAGGGTGGGGTTACCGGGGAGCTGTTTTTT.

The rearrangement uses TRBV19 and TRBJ1-4, with TRBD1 as a possible D gene (6 bases). Between the trimmed V and J ends, which lost 6 bases and 2 bases, there was a span of 16 bases. Germline V lookup: CDR1 LNHDA, CDR2 SQIVND (reference sequence). The CDR3 is made up of 16 amino acids. CDR3 DNA sequence: TGTGCCAGTAGCGTCCCCCCGAGGGGGACTAATGAAAAACTGTTTTTT. It codes for CASSVPPRGTNEKLFF.

The V call is TRBV18, the J call TRBJ1-2, with D tentatively TRBD1 (5 bases). Germline loops: CDR1 KGHSH, CDR2 LQKENI. The V gene lost 3 bases and the J gene lost 8 bases, with 13 bases spanning the gap. The CDR3 has 13 residues. CDR3 in DNA: TGTGCCAGCTCACCGACAGAGGACCAGGGCTACACCTTC. Translated: CASSPTEDQGYTF.

This chain links TRBV6-5 with TRBJ1-3; D call uncertain. The CDR3 is made up of 13 amino acids. CDR1 MNHEY and CDR2 SVGAGI come from the germline V gene. With 9 bases removed from V and 0 bases from J, the gap between germline ends came to 9 bases. The CDR3 region is CASTAFSGNTIYF. The CDR3 region has the DNA TGTGCCAGTACAGCTTTCTCTGGAAACACCATATATTTT.

The CDR3 bases are TGTGCCAGCAGTTTACGGGTTAGTGAAAAACTGTTTTTT. Its protein is CASSLRVSEKLFF. The gene calls are TRBV12-3 or TRBV12-4 and TRBJ1-4; D remains ambiguous. CDR3 length equals 13 residues. V lost 2 bases, J lost 7 bases, and 8 bases lay in between.

The genes are TRBV12-3 or TRBV12-4 and TRBJ2-3, with TRBD2 as a possible D gene (6 bases). The CDR3 totals 13 residues. Trimming cost V 1 base and J 12 bases, with 14 bases left between them. Here the CDR3 reads CASSLGRGSAQYF. The CDR3 nucleotides read TGTGCCAGCAGTTTAGGGCGGGGTTCGGCACAGTATTTT.

The chain joins TRBV2 to TRBJ2-1, with 10 bases lining up with TRBD1. This CDR3 spans 13 amino acids. Germline CDR1 SNHLY, CDR2 FYNNEI. V trimming: 7 bases; J trimming: 5 bases; junction bases outside the gene matches: 2. The CDR3 DNA follows: TGTGCCAGCATGGGGACAGGGGACAATGAGCAGTTCTTC. Translated, it gives CASMGTGDNEQFF.

The J gene is TRBJ1-5, the V gene TRBV7-2; no clear D gene. Germline V gene lookup returns CDR1 SGHTA and CDR2 FQGNSA. This CDR3 spans 19 amino acids. V was clipped by 4 bases and J by 0 bases, with 22 bases between them. CDR3 sequence reads: CASSSGLGLGVYSNQPQHF. The CDR3 DNA reads as TGTGCCAGCAGCTCTGGCTTAGGACTTGGGGTTTATAGCAATCAGCCCCAGCATTTT.

V gene TRBV7-9 combines with J gene TRBJ2-5; no firm D call. This CDR3 comprises 12 residues. Germline loops: CDR1 SEHNR, CDR2 FQNEAQ (reference sequence). Trimming left V 3 bases short and J 2 bases short, with 4 bases between. The CDR3 spells CASSFGQETQYF. The CDR3 nucleotides are TGTGCCAGCAGCTTCGGGCAAGAGACCCAGTACTTC.

This chain joins TRBV6-5 and TRBJ2-3; D not certain. The germline gives CDR1 MNHEY, CDR2 SVGAGI. V was pared by 6 bases and J by 4 bases, with 5 bases between. The CDR3 loop spans 11 amino acids. The CDR3 coding sequence is TGTGCCAGCAGCCGTGCAGATACGCAGTATTTT. Protein: CASSRADTQYF.

The genes are TRBV6-6 and TRBJ2-7, with TRBD1 identical over 7 bases. The CDR3 sequence is 14 residues long. Germline V lookup: CDR1 MNHNY, CDR2 SVGAGI (reference sequence). The V gene end was trimmed by 5 bases and the J gene end by 2 bases; junction bases not matched to a gene: 6. Here the CDR3 reads CASSDREATYEQYF. The CDR3 DNA sequence: TGTGCCAGCAGTGACAGGGAAGCTACCTACGAGCAGTACTTC.

The chain uses TRBV5-5 and TRBJ1-1; no clear D gene. V was trimmed by 2 bases and J by 3 bases, leaving 5 bases between them. From germline, CDR1 is SGHKS and CDR2 YYEKEE (reference sequence). The CDR3 covers 12 residues. This chain's CDR3 is CASSFRDTEAFF. The CDR3 DNA follows: TGTGCCAGCAGCTTCCGGGACACTGAAGCTTTCTTT.